The 21 T cell receptor beta chains below come from one sample, sequenced in a study of T cell repertoires in cytomegalovirus infection. No antigen has been assigned to these receptors. In TCRdb, the reads were re-called with MiXCR into one record per CDR3 protein. Among 360,000 or so distinct CDR3 sequences, roughly a third were seen once, and the ten largest hold approximately 13%. The specimen comprised cultured PBMCs, sampled from culture after CMV antigen stimulation. These TCRs come from a human donor in good health (CMV status not recorded). Some clones in this sample may be carry-over from other donors' samples.

This clonotype was recorded many times. This chain links TRBV7-2 with TRBJ2-1, with a tentative D call TRBD2 (6 bases). Trimming cost V 1 base and J 3 bases, with 22 bases left between them. Germline CDR1 is SGHTA and CDR2 is FQGNSA. This CDR3 contains 19 residues. The CDR3, as DNA: TGTGCCAGCAGCTTAGGTTTAATTACGGGAGAATATGGCTACAATGAGCAGTTCTTC. This gives the protein CASSLGLITGEYGYNEQFF.

This clonotype was observed a handful of times. V usage is TRBV2 and J usage is TRBJ2-3; 12 bases are a match to TRBD2. Germline loops: CDR1 SNHLY, CDR2 FYNNEI. The CDR3 length is 15 residues. The V and J ends lost 3 bases and 4 bases, in that order; junction bases with no gene match: 2. The CDR3, as DNA: TGTGCCAGCAGTGATCCTAGCGGGAGGGCAGATACGCAGTATTTT. This sequence encodes CASSDPSGRADTQYF.

This clonotype was observed a few times. The chain combines TRBV7-9 with TRBJ2-7; D is possibly TRBD1 (6 bases). The CDR3 covers 19 residues. V lost 4 bases and J lost 2, with 27 bases in between. From germline, CDR1 is SEHNR and CDR2 FQNEAQ (reference sequence). The DNA of the CDR3 is TGTGCCAGCAGCTCCGAAGGACCCGGGACAAGGTGGGAAACCTACGAGCAGTACTTC. Its translation is CASSSEGPGTRWETYEQYF.

The chain joins TRBV20-1 to TRBJ2-5; TRBD2 might be the D (5 bases). The CDR3 runs to 15 residues. Trimming took 6 bases from V and 5 from J, leaving 22 bases between them. The germline CDR1 and CDR2 sequences are DFQATT and SNEGSKA (reference sequence). The CDR3 loop is CSAERVVGEWETQYF. The CDR3 region has the DNA TGCAGTGCCGAGAGAGTAGTGGGAGAGTGGGAGACCCAGTACTTC.

This clonotype was detected only a few times. The chain employs TRBV7-2 and TRBJ1-3, with D unclear. Germline CDR1 is SGHTA and CDR2 is FQGNSA. This CDR3 contains 15 residues. Trimming removed 2 bases from V and 0 bases from J, with 8 bases in between. Written as DNA, the CDR3 is TGTGCCAGCAGCTTAATGGCGAGCTCTGGAAACACCATATATTTT. Translating gives CASSLMASSGNTIYF.

The rearrangement links TRBV4-2 to TRBJ1-5; a weak D match, TRBD1 (5 bases). Per germline, CDR1 LGHNA and CDR2 YNFKEQ. CDR3 length equals 15 residues. Trimming removed 1 base from V and 4 bases from J, with 11 bases in between. The chain's CDR3 is CASSQVQQVNQPQHF. The DNA of the CDR3 is TGTGCCAGCAGCCAAGTCCAACAGGTGAATCAGCCCCAGCATTTT.

The chain links TRBV7-6 to TRBJ2-7, with TRBD2 identical over 12 bases. J gave up 3 bases and V 5 bases, and 8 bases lay outside the gene matches. Looked up from germline, CDR1 is SGHVS and CDR2 is FNYEAQ. CDR3 size: 16 residues. CDR3 region: CASSPLAGGEVYEQYF. The CDR3 region has the DNA TGTGCCAGCAGCCCCCTAGCGGGAGGGGAAGTCTACGAGCAGTACTTC.

Details on this clonotype: The junction and the germline gene differ at one end; a read error may be behind it. The chain employs TRBV7-6 and TRBJ2-1; weak D call: TRBD2 (5 bases). Germline CDR1 and CDR2: SGHVS and FNYEAQ. CDR3 length: 15 amino acids. In DNA, the CDR3 is TGTACCAGCAGCCCGCGGACTGCAACCTACAATGAGCAGTTCTTC. Amino acid sequence: CTSSPRTATYNEQFF.

The chain combines TRBV6-4 with TRBJ2-7, with 7 bases that match TRBD2. Germline assignment: CDR1 MRHNA and CDR2 SNTAGT. The J segment lost 1 base and the V segment lost 6 bases, leaving 12 bases of the junction unmatched. The CDR3 is 16 residues long. For the CDR3, the DNA is TGTGCCAGCAGGGGCTGGACCTGGGACTATTCCTACGAGCAGTACGTC. Translation: CASRGWTWDYSYEQYV.

The chain carries TRBV24-1 and TRBJ2-3; D remains unclear. This CDR3 spans 14 amino acids. Germline CDR1 is KGHDR and CDR2 is SFDVKD. V was shortened by 1 base and J by 2 bases, with 6 bases between the two germline ends. CDR3 protein: CATSDLTVTDTQYF. DNA for the CDR3: TGTGCCACCAGTGATTTAACAGTCACAGATACGCAGTATTTT.

This clonotype turned up a few times. V usage is TRBV11-2 and J usage is TRBJ2-1, with TRBD2 matching 8 bases. After removal of 5 bases from V and 6 bases from J, the junction contained 15 bases not matched to a gene. This CDR3 is built from 17 residues. The germline gives CDR1 SGHAT, CDR2 FQNNGV. The CDR3 DNA follows: TGTGCCAGCAGCCCCCCAATCGGGACTAGGGCCGGCAATGAGCAGTTCTTC. It is translated as CASSPPIGTRAGNEQFF.

V usage is TRBV12-3 or TRBV12-4 and J usage is TRBJ1-1; the match to TRBD1 covers 8 bases. The CDR3 loop spans 12 amino acids. V trimming: 6 bases; J trimming: 7 bases; junction bases outside the gene matches: 4. CDR3 nucleotides: TGTGCCAGCAGCCCTGGACAGGGTGAAGCTTTCTTT. Protein: CASSPGQGEAFF.

Here the CDR3 DNA reads TGCAGTGTGACTAGCGGGATGAGCTCCTACAATGAGCAGTTCTTC. Its translation: CSVTSGMSSYNEQFF. The rearrangement joins TRBV20-1 to TRBJ2-1, with 11 nucleotides matching TRBD2. The V gene end was trimmed by 7 bases and the J gene end by 0 bases; junction bases not matched to a gene: 5. The CDR3 runs 15 residues. Germline V CDR1 and CDR2: DFQATT, SNEGSKA (reference sequence).

With regard to this clonotype: Since no conserved phenylalanine or tryptophan closes the CDR3, a read error is the likely cause. CDR3 in DNA: TGTGCCAGCAGGATGGGACAGGGGGCACCATTCTACGAGCAGTACTTA. Translation: CASRMGQGAPFYEQYL. This sequence joins TRBV28 and TRBJ2-7; 12 bases are a match to TRBD1. The V gene's germline CDR1 is MDHEN and CDR2 SYDVKM. This CDR3 has 16 residues. Trimming cost V 6 bases and J 3 bases; bases outside gene matches: 9.

The rearrangement links TRBV7-2 to TRBJ2-7; 10 positions agree with TRBD1. The CDR3 consists of 15 residues. Trimming cost V 5 bases and J 4 bases; bases outside gene matches: 8. The germline V gene encodes CDR1 SGHTA and CDR2 FQGNSA. The CDR3 region has the DNA TGTGCCAGCAGCCCTACTCGGGACAGGGGATACGAGCAGTACTTC. It specifies CASSPTRDRGYEQYF.

This clonotype occurred many times. The gene calls are TRBV12-5 and TRBJ1-2; 9 bases match TRBD1. J gave up 8 bases and V 3 bases, and 4 bases lay outside the gene matches. CDR3 size: 13 residues. The germline gives CDR1 LGHNT, CDR2 FRNRAP. CDR3 sequence reads: CASGFGTGLGYTF. The CDR3 DNA reads TGTGCTAGTGGTTTCGGGACAGGGCTCGGCTACACCTTC.

The chain couples TRBV4-3 to TRBJ1-6; D gene unclear. V lost 1 base and J lost 9, with 19 bases in between. This CDR3 comprises 17 residues. CDR1 LGHNA and CDR2 YSLEER come from the germline V gene. The CDR3 nucleotides are TGCGCCAGCAGCCAAGGTGAAACCTCGTCTTTGCGTTCACCCCTCCACTTT. It yields the protein CASSQGETSSLRSPLHF.

This chain joins TRBV7-2 and TRBJ1-3; 8 nucleotides align to TRBD1. Germline CDR1 reads SGHTA; CDR2 reads FQGNSA. V shed 5 bases, J shed 3 bases, and the junction held 9 bases outside the gene matches. The CDR3 has 16 residues. This CDR3 reads CASSIRQGRFGNTIYF. The CDR3 DNA reads TGTGCCAGCAGCATTCGACAGGGGCGCTTTGGAAACACCATATATTTT.

The V gene is TRBV28, the J gene TRBJ2-3, with D possibly being TRBD2 (5 bases). This CDR3 has 15 amino acids. Germline V gene lookup returns CDR1 MDHEN and CDR2 SYDVKM. Trimming cost V 5 bases and J 3 bases, with 15 bases left between them. The CDR3 region has the DNA TGTGCCAGCAGTCGGCCCGGAGGATGGACAGATACGCAGTATTTT. Translation gives CASSRPGGWTDTQYF.

The chain links TRBV10-3 to TRBJ1-5, with D perhaps matching TRBD1 (5 bases). This CDR3 region has 14 residues. Germline V gene sequence: CDR1 ENHRY, CDR2 SYGVKD. With 4 bases removed from V and 6 bases from J, the gap between germline ends came to 13 bases. CDR3 protein: CAISVGQGSQPQHF. The CDR3 coding sequence is TGTGCCATCAGTGTCGGGCAGGGTAGTCAGCCCCAGCATTTT.

The chain joins TRBV24-1 to TRBJ2-5, with unresolved D. Germline CDR1 and CDR2: KGHDR and SFDVKD. The CDR3 is 15 amino acids. V gave up 4 bases and J gave up 2 bases, with 13 bases separating them. CDR3 coding DNA: TGTGCCACCAGTGACCGAACAGCTTCTCAAGAGACCCAGTACTTC. Amino acid sequence: CATSDRTASQETQYF.